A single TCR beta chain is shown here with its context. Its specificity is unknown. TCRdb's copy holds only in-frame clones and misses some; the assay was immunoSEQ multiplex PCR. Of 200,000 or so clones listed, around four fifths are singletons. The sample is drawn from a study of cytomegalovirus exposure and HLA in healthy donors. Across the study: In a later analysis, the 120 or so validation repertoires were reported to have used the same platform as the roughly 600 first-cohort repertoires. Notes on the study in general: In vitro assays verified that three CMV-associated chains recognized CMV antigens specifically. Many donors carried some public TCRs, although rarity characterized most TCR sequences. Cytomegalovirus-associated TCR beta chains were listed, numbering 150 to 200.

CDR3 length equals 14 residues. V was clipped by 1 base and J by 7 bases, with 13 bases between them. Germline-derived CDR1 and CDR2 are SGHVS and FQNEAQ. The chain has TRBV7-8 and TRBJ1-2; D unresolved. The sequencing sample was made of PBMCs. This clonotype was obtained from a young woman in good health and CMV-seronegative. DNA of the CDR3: TGTGCCAGCAGCTTAGTCTTGGGGAAATCTGGCTACACCTTC. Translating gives CASSLVLGKSGYTF. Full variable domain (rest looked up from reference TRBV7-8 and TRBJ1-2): GAGVSQSPRYKVAKRGQDVALRCDPISGHVSLFWYQQALGQGPEFLTYFQNEAQLDKSGLPSDRFFAERPEGSVSTLKIQRTQQEDSAVYLCASSLVLGKSGYTFGSGTRLTVV.